The rows below give T cell receptor beta chains drawn from one sample of a study of blood T cell repertoires in COVID-19. Produced via immunoSEQ multiplex PCR; TCRdb's table is partial and in-frame only. The profile covers under 200,000 clones, with 84% appearing a single time and less than 15% taken by the ten largest. Sequencing was carried out using PBMCs or T cells enriched from blood (not recorded which). The origin of the receptors is a man aged 50 to 59 who had recovered from COVID-19. Each CDR3 is given with its conserved first and last residue. Each record gives: D gene, clone size, V gene, J gene, CDR3 protein, CDR3 DNA. The D gene is left open where the match is weak. For some rows the clone size is stated as once, few or many, or as a class when expanded; others skip it.

>-|-|TRBV30|TRBJ2-3
CAWSVAGHTTDTQYF
TGTGCCTGGAGTGTCGCAGGGCACACGACAGATACGCAGTATTTT
>TRBD1|once|TRBV28|TRBJ1-2
CASSGDRGSRPYGYTF
TGTGCCAGCAGTGGGGACAGGGGTTCGCGCCCCTATGGCTACACCTTC
>-|-|TRBV3-1/TRBV3-2|TRBJ1-2
CASSPPGGDGYTF
TGTGCCAGCAGCCCGCCGGGGGGAGATGGCTACACCTTC
>-|-|TRBV9|TRBJ1-4
CASSVEAGRNNEKLFF
TGTGCCAGCAGCGTAGAAGCGGGACGGAATAATGAAAAACTGTTTTTT
>TRBD1|-|TRBV13|TRBJ1-1
CASSLGPGTGVEAFF
TGTGCCAGCAGCTTAGGCCCAGGGACAGGGGTTGAAGCTTTCTTT
>-|few|TRBV6-5|TRBJ1-1
CASSYLDEAFF
TGTGCCAGCAGTTATCTAGATGAAGCTTTCTTT
>TRBD1|-|TRBV7-2|TRBJ1-2
CASSLAEGGGYGYTF
TGTGCCAGCAGCTTAGCGGAAGGGGGCGGCTATGGCTACACCTTC
>TRBD1|-|TRBV5-6|TRBJ1-5
CASSAGGGNQPQHF
TGTGCCAGCAGCGCAGGGGGAGGCAATCAGCCCCAGCATTTT
>-|-|TRBV18|TRBJ1-1
CASSSPGQPNTEAFF
TGTGCCAGCTCATCACCGGGACAACCGAACACTGAAGCTTTCTTT
>TRBD2|-|TRBV7-9|TRBJ2-7
CASSSPLRGGLSEQYF
TGTGCCAGCAGCTCACCCCTCCGGGGGGGCCTCTCCGAGCAGTACTTC
>TRBD1|-|TRBV5-8|TRBJ1-2
CASSLGRGRDGYTF
TGTGCCAGCAGCTTAGGCAGGGGGCGCGATGGCTACACCTTC
>TRBD1|-|TRBV10-3|TRBJ2-7
CAIRDRDLHEQYF
TGTGCCATCAGGGACAGGGATTTACACGAGCAGTACTTC
>-|-|TRBV3-1/TRBV3-2|TRBJ1-6
CASRLSSSPLHF
TGTGCCAGCAGACTCTCAAGCTCACCCCTCCACTTT
>TRBD2|-|TRBV9|TRBJ2-3
CASSVGGTTTDTQYF
TGTGCCAGCAGCGTAGGGGGGACTACCACAGATACGCAGTATTTT
>TRBD2|-|TRBV4-3|TRBJ2-4
CASSQEGGSKNIQYF
TGCGCCAGCAGCCAAGAGGGGGGGTCCAAAAACATTCAGTACTTC
>TRBD2|-|TRBV9|TRBJ2-3
CASSVGGTSVPDTQYF
TGTGCCAGCAGCGTCGGGGGGACTAGCGTCCCAGATACGCAGTATTTT
>TRBD2|few|TRBV4-1|TRBJ2-3
CASRALGGGADTQYF
TGCGCCAGCCGGGCTTTGGGCGGGGGTGCAGATACGCAGTATTTT
>TRBD1|-|TRBV13|TRBJ2-5
CASSLRTGEFQETQYF
TGTGCCAGCAGCTTAAGGACAGGGGAGTTCCAAGAGACCCAGTACTTC
>-|-|TRBV18|TRBJ1-4
CASSPEMGAGEKLFF
TGTGCCAGCTCACCCGAAATGGGCGCAGGTGAAAAACTGTTTTTT
>TRBD1|-|TRBV24-1|TRBJ2-5
CATSESVRGETQYF
TGTGCCACCAGTGAATCGGTCAGGGGGGAGACCCAGTACTTC
>-|-|TRBV24-1|TRBJ2-5
CATSDRYLGGQETQYF
TGTGCCACCAGTGACCGTTACCTCGGAGGGCAAGAGACCCAGTACTTC
>-|-|TRBV5-6|TRBJ2-7
CASSLVGGRYYEQYF
TGTGCCAGCAGCTTGGTCGGGGGAAGGTACTACGAGCAGTACTTC
>TRBD1|-|TRBV5-3|TRBJ1-2
CARSRQGGTYGYTF
TGTGCCAGAAGCAGACAGGGGGGAACTTATGGCTACACCTTC
>-|few|TRBV7-8|TRBJ2-2
CASGWSNTGELFF
TGTGCCTCGGGGTGGTCGAACACCGGGGAGCTGTTTTTT
>-|once|TRBV2|TRBJ1-6
CASRGRRQNSPLHF
TGTGCCAGCCGTGGCAGGCGCCAAAATTCACCCCTCCACTTT
>-|-|TRBV4-1|TRBJ2-7
CASSQLISGSYEQYF
TGCGCCAGCAGCCAATTGATCTCGGGCTCCTACGAGCAGTACTTC
>-|-|TRBV5-1|TRBJ1-2
CASSLEFGSDYGYTF
TGCGCCAGCAGCTTGGAATTCGGCAGCGACTATGGCTACACCTTC
>-|-|TRBV2|TRBJ1-3
CASTTGSGNTIYF
TGTGCCAGCACCACAGGGTCTGGAAACACCATATATTTT
>TRBD1|-|TRBV7-2|TRBJ1-3
CASSLGTGGTGNTIYF
TGTGCCAGCAGCCTTGGGACAGGGGGAACAGGAAACACCATATATTTT
>-|-|TRBV18|TRBJ1-5
CASSPGGNQPQHF
TGTGCCAGCTCACCTGGAGGTAATCAGCCCCAGCATTTT
>TRBD1|-|TRBV5-4|TRBJ1-2
CASSSNQGARAYGYTF
TGTGCCAGCAGCTCCAACCAGGGGGCTCGCGCCTATGGCTACACCTTC
>TRBD1|-|TRBV9|TRBJ2-3
CASSVDGQGIDTQYF
TGTGCCAGCAGCGTAGACGGACAGGGGATAGATACGCAGTATTTT
>-|-|TRBV4-2|TRBJ1-2
CASSQDGGLGYTF
TGTGCCAGCAGCCAAGATGGAGGGCTTGGCTACACCTTC
>TRBD1|few|TRBV7-9|TRBJ1-1
CASTGYQGAEAFF
TGTGCCAGCACAGGCTATCAGGGGGCTGAAGCTTTCTTT
>-|-|TRBV7-3|TRBJ2-2
CASSSRGTGELFF
TGTGCCAGCAGCTCACGGGGCACCGGGGAGCTGTTTTTT
>-|few|TRBV28|TRBJ2-1
CASTWETSYNEQFF
TGTGCCAGCACCTGGGAGACCTCCTACAATGAGCAGTTCTTC
>-|-|TRBV27|TRBJ1-5
CASSSAINGNQPQRF
TGTGCCAGCAGTTCTGCGATAAACGGCAATCAGCCCCAGCGTTTT
>TRBD1|-|TRBV6-1|TRBJ2-7
CASSEYLTGGFYEQYF
TGTGCCAGCAGTGAATATTTGACAGGGGGGTTTTACGAGCAGTACTTC
>-|-|TRBV10-3|TRBJ1-5
CAISATNQPQHF
TGTGCCATCAGTGCTACCAATCAGCCCCAGCATTTT
>-|-|TRBV11-2|TRBJ2-7
CASSLTGSEREQYF
TGTGCCAGCAGCTTAACGGGATCGGAACGCGAGCAGTACTTC
>-|-|TRBV29-1|TRBJ1-3
CSVDVGVDTIYF
TGCAGCGTTGATGTAGGGGTCGACACCATATATTTT
>TRBD1|-|TRBV19|TRBJ2-5
CASRNLPGQGAGETQYF
TGTGCCAGTAGGAACTTACCGGGACAGGGGGCAGGGGAGACCCAGTACTTC
>TRBD1|-|TRBV5-4|TRBJ2-7
CASSPPGQGPYEQYF
TGTGCCAGCAGCCCCCCGGGACAGGGCCCCTACGAGCAGTACTTC
>TRBD1|few|TRBV28|TRBJ1-2
CASSFSGQGSANYGYTF
TGTGCCAGCAGTTTCTCGGGACAGGGATCGGCTAACTATGGCTACACCTTC
>-|-|TRBV2|TRBJ1-1
CASSIGVAGTEAFF
TGTGCCAGCAGTATAGGGGTCGCGGGAACTGAAGCTTTCTTT
>-|once|TRBV7-9|TRBJ2-2
CASSLDLAYTGELFF
TGTGCCAGCAGCTTAGACTTAGCCTACACCGGGGAGCTGTTTTTT
>TRBD1|-|TRBV28|TRBJ2-2
CASSIPSDRAPAGELFF
TGTGCCAGCAGCATCCCCTCGGACAGGGCCCCCGCCGGGGAGCTGTTTTTT
>-|-|TRBV7-6|TRBJ1-1
CASSLEADPAAWNTEAFF
TGTGCCAGCAGCTTAGAAGCGGACCCCGCCGCCTGGAACACTGAAGCTTTCTTT
>TRBD1|-|TRBV5-1|TRBJ1-2
CASSPPGQGYGYTF
TGCGCCAGCAGCCCCCCGGGACAGGGGTATGGCTACACCTTC
>TRBD1|-|TRBV19|TRBJ1-1
CASKGQMNTEAFF
TGTGCCAGTAAGGGACAGATGAACACTGAAGCTTTCTTT
>TRBD1|-|TRBV2|TRBJ1-1
CASSEPIPRDRGEGEAFF
TGTGCCAGCAGTGAACCCATTCCGAGAGACAGGGGTGAGGGTGAAGCTTTCTTT
>TRBD2|-|TRBV13|TRBJ2-3
CASSVGLAGNLSRDTQYF
TGTGCCAGCAGCGTGGGACTAGCGGGGAACCTTTCGCGGGATACGCAGTATTTT
>TRBD1|once|TRBV6-1|TRBJ1-4
CASSEYRRGRTTNEKLFF
TGTGCCAGCAGCGAATACAGGAGGGGGCGGACAACTAATGAAAAACTGTTTTTT
>-|-|TRBV5-1|TRBJ2-5
CASSLVGGWAQETQYF
TGCGCCAGCAGCTTGGTGGGGGGTTGGGCGCAAGAGACCCAGTACTTC
>-|-|TRBV6-7|TRBJ1-1
CASSSKDSMNTEAFF
TGTGCCAGCAGTTCTAAGGACAGCATGAACACTGAAGCTTTCTTT